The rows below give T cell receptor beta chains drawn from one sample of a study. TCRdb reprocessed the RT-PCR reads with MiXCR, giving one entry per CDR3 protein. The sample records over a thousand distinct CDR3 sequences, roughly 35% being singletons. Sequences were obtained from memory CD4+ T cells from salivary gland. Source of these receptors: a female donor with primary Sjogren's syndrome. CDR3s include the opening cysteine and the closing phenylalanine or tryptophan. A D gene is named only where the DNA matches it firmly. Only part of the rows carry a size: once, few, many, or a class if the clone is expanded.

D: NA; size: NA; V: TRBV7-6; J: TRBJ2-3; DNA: NA; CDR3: CASSFYICSPRGTDTQYF
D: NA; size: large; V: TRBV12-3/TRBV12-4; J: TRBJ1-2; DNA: TGTGCCAGCAGTTTCGGGCAGAGCTATGGCTACACCTTC; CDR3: CASSFGQSYGYTF
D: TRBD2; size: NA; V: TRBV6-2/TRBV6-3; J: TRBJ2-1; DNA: TGTGCCAGCAGCTCCGGACTAGCGGGTAGCTCCTACAATGAGCAGTTCTTC; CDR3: CASSSGLAGSSYNEQFF
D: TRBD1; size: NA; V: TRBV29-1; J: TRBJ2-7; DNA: TGCAGCGTTGAAGATCAGGGACAGGGGCCCTCCTACGAGCAGTACTTC; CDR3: CSVEDQGQGPSYEQYF
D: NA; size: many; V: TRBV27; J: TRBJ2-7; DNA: TGTGCCAGCAGCCCCCTGGGGTACGAGCAGTACTTC; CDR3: CASSPLGYEQYF
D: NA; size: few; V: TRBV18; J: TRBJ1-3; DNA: TGTGCCAGCTCACCACGGGGCCTGGCGAGTAAGAGCTCTGGAAACACCATATATTTT; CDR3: CASSPRGLASKSSGNTIYF
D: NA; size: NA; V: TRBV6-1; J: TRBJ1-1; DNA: TGTGCCAGCAGGATAGTACTAGGGGTCACTGAAGCTTTCTTT; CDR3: CASRIVLGVTEAFF
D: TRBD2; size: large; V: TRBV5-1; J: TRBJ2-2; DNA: TGCGCCAGCAGCGAGAGCCTAGCGGGGGCCGCGAACACCGGGGAGCTGTTTTTT; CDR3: CASSESLAGAANTGELFF
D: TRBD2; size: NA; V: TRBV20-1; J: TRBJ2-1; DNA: TGCAGTGTCCCACTAGCGGGAGGCCAGATACAGTTCTTC; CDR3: CSVPLAGGQIQFF
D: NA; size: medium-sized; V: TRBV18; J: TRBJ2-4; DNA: TGTGCCAGCTCGCCAGATCTAGCCAAAAACATTCAGTACTTC; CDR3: CASSPDLAKNIQYF
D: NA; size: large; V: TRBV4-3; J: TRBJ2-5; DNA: TGCGCCAGCAGCCTCGGCGCGGGCGTCCAAGAGACCCAGTACTTC; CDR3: CASSLGAGVQETQYF
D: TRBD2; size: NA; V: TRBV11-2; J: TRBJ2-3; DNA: TGTGCCAGCAGCTTGGCGGGGGTCACAGATACGCAGTATTTT; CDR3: CASSLAGVTDTQYF
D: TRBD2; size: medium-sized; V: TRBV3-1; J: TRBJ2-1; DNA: TGTGCCAGCAGCCAAGTTATCCGTCCGGGGGGTGGGAATGAGCAGTTCTTC; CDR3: CASSQVIRPGGGNEQFF
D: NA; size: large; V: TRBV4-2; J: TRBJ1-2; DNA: TGTGCCAGCAGCCAGAGGACAGCCTATGGCTACACCTTC; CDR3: CASSQRTAYGYTF
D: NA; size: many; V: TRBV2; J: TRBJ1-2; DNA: TGTGCCAGCGCACCTGGGGCAGTCTATGGCTACACCTTC; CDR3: CASAPGAVYGYTF
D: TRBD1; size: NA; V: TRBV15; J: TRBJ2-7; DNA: TGTGCCACCAGCAGAGCCTCGACAGGGAACCACGAGCAGTACTTC; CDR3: CATSRASTGNHEQYF
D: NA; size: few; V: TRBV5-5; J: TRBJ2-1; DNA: TGTGCCAGCAGCCGTACATTGTTCACGGATACGCAGTTCTTC; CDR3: CASSRTLFTDTQFF
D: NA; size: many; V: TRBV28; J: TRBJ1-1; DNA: TGTGCCAGCAGTCCCCCCGGACAATCTTTAGCTTTCTTT; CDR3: CASSPPGQSLAFF
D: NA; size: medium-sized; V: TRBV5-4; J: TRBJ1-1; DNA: TGTGCCAGCAGCTCGCAGCTGTTGAACACTGAAGCTTTCTTT; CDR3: CASSSQLLNTEAFF
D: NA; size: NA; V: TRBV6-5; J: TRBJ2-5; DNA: TGTGCCAGCAGTTTACAGGGAAGGACGCAAGAGACCCAGTACTTC; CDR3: CASSLQGRTQETQYF
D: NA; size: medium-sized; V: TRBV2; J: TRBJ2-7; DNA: TGTGCCAGCAGTGATCAGGGGGGGCCGTACGAGCAGTACTTC; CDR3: CASSDQGGPYEQYF
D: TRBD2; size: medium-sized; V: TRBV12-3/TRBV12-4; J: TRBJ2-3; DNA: TGTGCCAGCAGTTTAGAGCGGGGGGCTTTCACAGATACGCAGTATTTT; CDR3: CASSLERGAFTDTQYF
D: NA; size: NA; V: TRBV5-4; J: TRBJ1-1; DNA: TGTGCCAGCAGCTTAAACAGGTTCCCTGAAGCTTTCTTT; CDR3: CASSLNRFPEAFF
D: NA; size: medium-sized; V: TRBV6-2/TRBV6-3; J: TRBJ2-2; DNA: TGTGCCAGCAGTTACGGAGGGAACACCGGGGAGCTGTTTTTT; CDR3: CASSYGGNTGELFF
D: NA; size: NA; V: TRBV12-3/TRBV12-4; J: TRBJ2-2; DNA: TGTGCCAGCCGGCCCCTCAGGGGTTTGGCCGGGGAGCTGTTTTTT; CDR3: CASRPLRGLAGELFF
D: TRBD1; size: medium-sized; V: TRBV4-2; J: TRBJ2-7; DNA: TGTGCCAGCAGCCAAGATCTGGCAGGGGGCTACGAGCAGTACTTC; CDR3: CASSQDLAGGYEQYF
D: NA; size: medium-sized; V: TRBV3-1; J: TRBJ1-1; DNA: TGTGCCAGCAGCCTGGTGCAAAACACTGAAGCTTTCTTT; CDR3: CASSLVQNTEAFF
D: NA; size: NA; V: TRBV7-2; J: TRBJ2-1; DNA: TGTGCCAGCAGCTTAGTCGTCCGGGACTCCCACAATGAGCAGTTCTTC; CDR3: CASSLVVRDSHNEQFF
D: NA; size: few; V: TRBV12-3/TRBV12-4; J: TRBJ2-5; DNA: TGTGCCAGCAGTCGCCCTAGCGTCCACTTCCAAGAGACCCAGTACTTC; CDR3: CASSRPSVHFQETQYF
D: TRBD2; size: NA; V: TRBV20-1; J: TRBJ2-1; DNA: TGCAGTGCTAGAGGACTAGCGGTATACAATGAGCAGTTCTTC; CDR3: CSARGLAVYNEQFF
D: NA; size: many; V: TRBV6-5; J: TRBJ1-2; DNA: TGTGCCAGCAGTTACACAGGGAAGGGGGGCTACACCTTC; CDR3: CASSYTGKGGYTF
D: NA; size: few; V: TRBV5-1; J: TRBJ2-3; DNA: TGCGCCAGCGTCGCGGGGCTAAGCACAGATACGCAGTATTTT; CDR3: CASVAGLSTDTQYF
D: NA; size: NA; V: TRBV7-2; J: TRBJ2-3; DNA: TGTGCCAGCAGCTTCGGAGCGTACAGCACAGATACGCAGTATTTT; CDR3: CASSFGAYSTDTQYF
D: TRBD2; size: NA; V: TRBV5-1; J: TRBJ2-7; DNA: TGCGCCAGCAGCTTTAGCGGGGGGGCCTCGGAGCAGTACTTC; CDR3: CASSFSGGASEQYF
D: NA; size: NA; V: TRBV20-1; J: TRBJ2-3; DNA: TGCAGTGCTATCCAGGGGCCCCTCGGCTCCGCCTCAGATACGCAGTATTTT; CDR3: CSAIQGPLGSASDTQYF
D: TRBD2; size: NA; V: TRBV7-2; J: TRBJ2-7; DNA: TGTGCCAGCAGCTTAACTAGCGGGAGCGAGCAGTACTTC; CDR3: CASSLTSGSEQYF
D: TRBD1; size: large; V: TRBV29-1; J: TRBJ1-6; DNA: TGCAGCGTTGGTGGCAGGGGGCTTCGGAGCTCCTATAATTCACCCCTCCACTTT; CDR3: CSVGGRGLRSSYNSPLHF